One and the same sample provided the 27 T cell receptor beta chains below, sequenced in a study of cytomegalovirus exposure and HLA in healthy donors. Profiling relied on immunoSEQ multiplex PCR, and the TCRdb table lists in-frame clones only, not all of them. The data show fewer than 200,000 clones, with 91% seen just once and approximately 3% held by the top ten. The sequenced material came from PBMCs. The origin of the receptors is a woman aged 18-30 years in good health and CMV-seropositive.

As for this clone: Different DNA sequences within this sample yield the same CDR3. The CDR3 is CAWSVGGGQPQHF. DNA for the CDR3: TGTGCCTGGAGTGTAGGCGGGGGTCAGCCCCAGCATTTT. This sequence joins TRBV30 and TRBJ1-5, with D possibly TRBD1 on 5 matching bases. The V end was cut by 0 bases, the J end by 6 bases, with 9 bases between. The CDR3 runs to 13 residues. CDR1 and CDR2 (germline): GTSNPN, SVGIG (reference sequence).

The chain recombines TRBV10-1 with TRBJ2-6; D is ambiguous. Germline lookup yields CDR1 WNHNN and CDR2 SYGVQD (reference sequence). This CDR3 contains 15 residues. V was shortened by 3 bases and J by 0 bases, with 6 bases between the two germline ends. Here the CDR3 reads CASSDAGSGANVLTF. The CDR3 DNA is TGCGCCAGCAGTGATGCAGGCTCTGGGGCCAACGTCCTGACTTTC.

The chain is built from TRBV28 and TRBJ1-2; D might be TRBD1 (6 bases). CDR1 and CDR2 from the germline V gene are MDHEN and SYDVKM. V lost 7 bases and J 1 base, leaving 19 bases between the germline ends. This CDR3 spans 16 amino acids. The CDR3 region has the DNA TGTGCCAGCACAAAAACCTACAGGGCCCTTAACTATGGCTACACCTTC. Translated: CASTKTYRALNYGYTF.

This chain connects TRBV7-2 to TRBJ1-1; no firm D call. The CDR3 spans 14 residues. V lost 5 bases to trimming and J lost 1 base, with 11 bases between them. In germline, CDR1 is SGHTA, CDR2 FQGNSA. The CDR3 reads CASSKQKPNTEAFF. The CDR3 nucleotides read TGTGCCAGCAGCAAACAGAAACCGAACACTGAAGCTTTCTTT.

This clone was observed a few times. J is TRBJ1-2 and V is TRBV7-9, with D perhaps TRBD1 (5 bases). Looked up from germline, CDR1 is SEHNR and CDR2 is FQNEAQ (reference sequence). Trimming left V 11 bases short and J 2 bases short, with 21 bases between. The CDR3 length is 15 residues. CDR3 loop: CAAMGQRDKNYGYTF. The CDR3 DNA sequence: TGTGCCGCAATGGGGCAGCGAGACAAAAACTATGGCTACACCTTC.

V gene TRBV14 combines with J gene TRBJ2-7; 9 nucleotides match TRBD1. The CDR3 runs to 14 residues. Germline CDR1 reads SGHDN; CDR2 reads FVKESK. The V segment lost 3 bases and the J segment 6 bases; nucleotides outside the gene matches: 6. The CDR3 DNA sequence: TGTGCCAGCAGCCAGGGACAGGGATTGGGCGAGCAGTACTTC. It encodes CASSQGQGLGEQYF.

This chain uses TRBV5-4 with TRBJ2-5; 10 nucleotides align to TRBD2. The CDR3 consists of 15 residues. The V gene's germline CDR1 is SGHNT and CDR2 YYREEE (reference sequence). V shed 4 bases, J shed 5 bases, and the junction held 8 bases outside the gene matches. The CDR3: CASSPGLAYSETQYF. Here the CDR3 DNA reads TGTGCCAGCAGCCCGGGACTAGCGTATTCTGAGACCCAGTACTTC.

The chain joins TRBV14 to TRBJ2-5; D unresolved. V was clipped by 0 bases and J by 2 bases, with 10 bases between them. Germline values: CDR1 SGHDN, CDR2 FVKESK. The CDR3 has 15 amino acids. CDR3 sequence reads: CASSQDGSWQETQYF. The CDR3 region has the DNA TGTGCCAGCAGCCAAGATGGCAGTTGGCAAGAGACCCAGTACTTC.

This chain links TRBV7-2 with TRBJ2-4; 8 bases align to TRBD2. CDR3 length: 16 residues. CDR1 SGHTA and CDR2 FQGNSA come from the germline V gene. After removal of 5 bases from V and 0 bases from J, the junction contained 6 bases not matched to a gene. The CDR3 loop reads CASSPRGGLAKNIQYF. CDR3 DNA sequence: TGTGCCAGCAGCCCACGCGGGGGGCTAGCCAAAAACATTCAGTACTTC.

The chain's CDR3 is CASSGRARDRVQGDTQYF. The CDR3 DNA reads TGTGCCAGCAGCGGGCGAGCCCGGGACAGGGTACAAGGAGATACGCAGTATTTT. The chain couples TRBV5-4 to TRBJ2-3, with 9 nucleotides matching TRBD1. This CDR3 comprises 18 residues. Trimming at V came to 4 bases and at J to 5 bases, leaving 17 bases not matched to a gene. The germline V gene has CDR1 SGHNT and CDR2 YYREEE (reference sequence).

This clone was counted a single time. The V call is TRBV5-8, the J call TRBJ2-7; weak D call: TRBD1 (5 bases). CDR3 length: 12 amino acids. The ends were cut back, 0 bases at V and 12 bases at J, with 13 bases in the middle. CDR1 and CDR2 from the germline V gene are SGHTS and YDEGEE. The CDR3 reads CASSLDRPDPYF. The CDR3 DNA is TGTGCCAGCAGCTTGGACAGGCCCGACCCGTACTTC.

The V and J genes are TRBV7-2 and TRBJ2-1; unclear D gene. CDR1 and CDR2 from the germline V gene are SGHTA and FQGNSA. Trimming took off 0 bases at V and 15 bases at J, with 12 bases between the two ends. The CDR3 runs 12 residues. The CDR3 bases are TGTGCCAGCAGCTTAGCGTTGAGCGACCGGTTCTTC. Residues: CASSLALSDRFF.

The chain combines TRBV18 with TRBJ2-7; 9 bases are shared with TRBD1. V dropped 2 bases and J dropped 4; count of bases not matched to a gene: 3. This CDR3 is built from 14 residues. In germline, CDR1 is KGHSH, CDR2 LQKENI. DNA for the CDR3: TGTGCCAGCTCACCAGGGACAGGGTGGTACGAGCAGTACTTC. Encoded protein: CASSPGTGWYEQYF.

The rearrangement uses TRBV18 and TRBJ2-2; 9 positions match TRBD2. Per germline, CDR1 KGHSH and CDR2 LQKENI. Trimming took 0 bases from V and 5 from J; bases not matched to a gene: 4. The CDR3 length is 16 residues. CDR3 in amino acids: CASSPPTSGATGELFF. Here the CDR3 DNA reads TGTGCCAGCTCACCACCGACTAGCGGAGCAACCGGGGAGCTGTTTTTT. The full variable domain, completed using reference TRBV18 and TRBJ2-2, is NAGVMQNPRHLVRRRGQEARLRCSPMKGHSHVYWYRQLPEEGLKFMVYLQKENIIDESGMPKERFSAEFPKEGPSILRIQQVVRGDSAAYFCASSPPTSGATGELFFGEGSRLTVL.

The chain combines TRBV13 with TRBJ2-7; 8 bases are shared with TRBD1. V dropped 2 bases and J dropped 4; count of bases not matched to a gene: 4. There are 14 residues in the CDR3. Per the germline V gene, CDR1 is PRHDT and CDR2 is FYEKMQ (reference sequence). DNA for the CDR3: TGTGCCAGCAGCTTAAGGACAGGGTCTTACGAGCAGTACTTC. Residues: CASSLRTGSYEQYF.

J is TRBJ2-5 and V is TRBV14, with 9 positions matching TRBD2. The CDR3 covers 14 residues. The V gene's germline CDR1 is SGHDN and CDR2 FVKESK. With V trimmed by 4 bases and J by 4 bases, 4 bases remained unmatched. The DNA for the CDR3 is TGTGCCAGCAGCCCCCTAGCGGGGAGAGAGACCCAGTACTTC. Translation: CASSPLAGRETQYF.

The chain recombines TRBV6-5 with TRBJ2-7, with D maybe TRBD1 (7 bases). Germline CDR1 reads MNHEY; CDR2 reads SVGAGI. Trimming left V 7 bases short and J 3 bases short, with 19 bases between. The CDR3 is 15 amino acids. Written as DNA, the CDR3 is TGTGCCAGCACCCCGAGGGGGGACAGACTCTACGAGCAGTACTTC. This encodes CASTPRGDRLYEQYF.

J is TRBJ1-2 and V is TRBV2; 11 bases fit TRBD1. The CDR3 is made up of 19 amino acids. J gave up 4 bases and V 2 bases, and 15 bases lay outside the gene matches. Germline CDR1 is SNHLY and CDR2 is FYNNEI. CDR3 protein: CASSETRGQGARRRYGYTF. For the CDR3, the DNA is TGTGCCAGCAGTGAAACACGCGGACAGGGGGCTAGGAGACGCTATGGCTACACCTTC.

The chain joins TRBV7-8 to TRBJ2-7; D unclear. Trimming pared 0 bases from V and 0 bases from J, leaving 6 bases between. The CDR3 sequence is 14 residues long. Germline V lookup: CDR1 SGHVS, CDR2 FQNEAQ. CDR3 residues: CASSLAELSYEQYF. The CDR3 region has the DNA TGTGCCAGCAGCTTAGCGGAGCTCTCCTACGAGCAGTACTTC.

The chain joins TRBV7-8 to TRBJ2-3; 10 bases map to TRBD2. The V gene end was trimmed by 1 base and the J gene end by 4 bases; junction bases not matched to a gene: 11. Per germline, CDR1 SGHVS and CDR2 FQNEAQ. The CDR3 has 18 residues. CDR3: CASSLVPLAGDGADTQYF. CDR3 bases: TGTGCCAGCAGCTTAGTGCCCCTAGCGGGAGATGGGGCAGATACGCAGTATTTT.

This rearrangement joins TRBV2 to TRBJ2-7; 9 nucleotides agree with TRBD1. From germline, CDR1 is SNHLY and CDR2 FYNNEI. Losses at the gene ends were 5 bases for V and 2 bases for J; bases not matched to a gene: 7. The CDR3 runs 15 residues. The DNA of the CDR3 is TGTGCCAGCAGTCCGACAGGGGGGATAACCTACGAGCAGTACTTC. Its protein is CASSPTGGITYEQYF. Drawing the rest from reference TRBV2 and TRBJ2-7, the complete variable domain is EPEVTQTPSHQVTQMGQEVILRCVPISNHLYFYWYRQILGQKVEFLVSFYNNEISEKSEIFDDQFSVERPDGSNFTLKIRSTKLEDSAMYFCASSPTGGITYEQYFGPGTRLTVT.

The V and J genes are TRBV7-3 and TRBJ1-4; unclear D gene. Germline values: CDR1 SGHTA, CDR2 FQGTGA. V lost 3 bases and J 8 bases, leaving 10 bases between the germline ends. This CDR3 contains 13 residues. The CDR3 coding sequence is TGTGCCAGCAGCTTGTCCGCGGGGGAAAAACTGTTTTTT. This sequence encodes CASSLSAGEKLFF.

The chain employs TRBV19 and TRBJ1-5; 7 bases fit TRBD1. With V trimmed by 3 bases and J by 5 bases, 4 bases remained unmatched. Germline values: CDR1 LNHDA, CDR2 SQIVND (reference sequence). CDR3 size: 14 residues. CDR3 bases: TGTGCCAGTAGTATCGAAACAGGGGATCAGCCCCAGCATTTT. Translated: CASSIETGDQPQHF.

In DNA form, the CDR3 reads TGTGCCAGCAGTTACGGGGGGGCGGAAAATGGCTACACCTTC. It codes for CASSYGGAENGYTF. This chain connects TRBV6-6 to TRBJ1-2; possibly TRBD1 for D (6 bases). The V and J ends lost 2 bases and 6 bases respectively, with 13 bases between them. Germline V CDR1 and CDR2: MNHNY, SVGAGI (reference sequence). The CDR3 spans 14 residues.

The chain carries TRBV6-6 and TRBJ2-7; 9 bases line up with TRBD1. The CDR3 is 14 residues long. J gave up 2 bases and V 4 bases, and 3 bases lay outside the gene matches. Looked up from germline, CDR1 is MNHNY and CDR2 is SVGAGI (reference sequence). The CDR3, as DNA: TGTGCCAGCAGTTTAGGGACAGGGCCCTACGAGCAGTACTTC. Protein product: CASSLGTGPYEQYF.

The chain carries TRBV27 and TRBJ1-1; D may be TRBD1 (6 bases). Germline assignment: CDR1 MNHEY and CDR2 SMNVEV (reference sequence). V lost 8 bases and J lost 4, with 14 bases in between. The CDR3 is 13 residues long. The CDR3 region has the DNA TGTGCCAGCGAGAACACAGGGCGCACTGAAGCTTTCTTT. Amino acid sequence: CASENTGRTEAFF.

The rearrangement links TRBV19 to TRBJ1-5, with 7 nucleotides matching TRBD1. Trimming removed 3 bases from V and 9 bases from J; junction bases left unmatched: 11. Per germline, CDR1 LNHDA and CDR2 SQIVND (reference sequence). CDR3 length: 15 amino acids. The CDR3 DNA follows: TGTGCCAGTAGTATCTTACAGGGGATTTATGGGCCCCAGCATTTT. Translated: CASSILQGIYGPQHF.